What follows are 7 T cell receptor beta chains derived from one specimen sequenced in a study of long-term antiretroviral therapy in people with HIV. Researchers report immunoSEQ v3.0 was run at survey level. Some clones are missing from TCRdb's copy, which holds only in-frame ones; the method was immunoSEQ multiplex PCR. The profile shows 20,000 to 25,000 clones, approximately 87% of them singletons. The sequencing here drew on unsorted PBMCs, taken 2.6 years after starting antiretroviral therapy. These receptors were obtained from a woman in her forties or fifties with HIV.

There are a few counts of this clone. V gene TRBV7-9 combines with J gene TRBJ1-5; D is unresolved. CDR1 is SEHNR and CDR2 is FQNEAQ in the germline V gene (reference sequence). The CDR3 is 14 amino acids. The germline V and J ends were trimmed by 3 bases and 6 bases, with 12 bases remaining between them. The CDR3 loop is CASSFSGPGQPQHF. CDR3 DNA sequence: TGTGCCAGCAGCTTCTCCGGGCCCGGTCAGCCCCAGCATTTT. The complete variable domain, with remaining parts taken from reference TRBV7-9 and TRBJ1-5, reads DTGVSQNPRHKITKRGQNVTFRCDPISEHNRLYWYRQTLGQGPEFLTYFQNEAQLEKSRLLSDRFSAERPKGSFSTLEIQRTEQGDSAMYLCASSFSGPGQPQHFGDGTRLSIL.

The CDR3 reads CASSQGLAGSYEQYF. As DNA, the CDR3 is TGCGCCAGCAGCCAAGGACTAGCTGGTTCCTACGAGCAGTACTTC. This chain uses TRBV4-3 with TRBJ2-7; 7 bases fit TRBD2. The CDR3 has 15 residues. V trimming: 1 base; J trimming: 1 base; junction bases outside the gene matches: 4. Germline lookup yields CDR1 LGHNA and CDR2 YSLEER.

The CDR3 nucleotides are TGTGCCAGCAATACAGGGAACGAGCAGTACTTC. It codes for CASNTGNEQYF. The chain recombines TRBV28 with TRBJ2-7; D is possibly TRBD1 (6 bases). The CDR3 runs 11 residues. The germline V gene has CDR1 MDHEN and CDR2 SYDVKM. V was clipped by 7 bases and J by 5 bases, with 9 bases between them.

The chain joins TRBV19 to TRBJ2-1; 7 bases map to TRBD2. The V and J ends lost 1 base and 2 bases, in that order; junction bases with no gene match: 2. The CDR3 totals 15 residues. Per the germline V gene, CDR1 is LNHDA and CDR2 is SQIVND (reference sequence). CDR3 loop: CASSIAGGTYNEQFF. For the CDR3, the DNA is TGTGCCAGTAGTATAGCGGGAGGCACCTACAATGAGCAGTTCTTC.

This clone was detected only a few times. The CDR3 sequence is CASGTPAPSEYEQYF. DNA of the CDR3: TGTGCCAGCGGGACTCCGGCACCAAGCGAATACGAGCAGTACTTC. The rearrangement links TRBV16 to TRBJ2-7; D is possibly TRBD2 (6 bases). Trimming shortened V by 8 bases and J by 4 bases, and 21 bases separated the two germline ends. The CDR3 consists of 15 residues. Germline lookup yields CDR1 KGHSY and CDR2 FQNENV. Combining the CDR3 with reference TRBV16 and TRBJ2-7 gives the whole variable domain GEEVAQTPKHLVRGEGQKAKLYCAPIKGHSYVFWYQQVLKNEFKFLISFQNENVFDETGMPKERFSAKCLPNSPCSLEIQATKLEDSAVYFCASGTPAPSEYEQYFGPGTRLTVT.

The chain combines TRBV6-5 with TRBJ2-1; D may be TRBD2 (6 bases). V was clipped by 9 bases and J by 0 bases, with 15 bases between them. Per germline, CDR1 MNHEY and CDR2 SVGAGI. The length of the CDR3 is 15 residues. The CDR3 sequence: CASQIYGSSYNEQFF. The CDR3 nucleotides read TGTGCCAGTCAAATTTACGGGAGCTCCTACAATGAGCAGTTCTTC.

This rearrangement joins TRBV6-5 to TRBJ1-2; 9 bases fit TRBD1. Trimming removed 2 bases from V and 5 bases from J; junction bases left unmatched: 6. This CDR3 has 15 residues. Germline V gene lookup returns CDR1 MNHEY and CDR2 SVGAGI. The CDR3 loop is CASSYTPGQGYGYTF. The CDR3 DNA reads TGTGCCAGCAGTTACACCCCGGGACAGGGTTATGGCTACACCTTC.